These 19 T cell receptor beta chains were all obtained from the same sample, sequenced in a study of T cells after yellow fever vaccination. TCRdb independently ran MiXCR on the 5' RACE reads; one entry per CDR3 protein. Counted here are 300,000 to 350,000 distinct CDR3 sequences, around 4.5% occurring once; the ten biggest clones make up just under 20%. Sequenced material: PBMCs, taken 15 days after the yellow fever booster vaccination. These receptor sequences come from a man aged 18-30 years who received the YFV17D yellow fever vaccine.

There are many counts of this clonotype. The chain uses TRBV5-5 and TRBJ1-2, with D uncertain. V dropped 6 bases and J dropped 8 bases, with 23 bases sitting between them. Germline V gene data show CDR1 as SGHKS and CDR2 as YYEKEE (reference sequence). The CDR3 has 15 residues. CDR3: CASNRITNRESGYTF. The CDR3 nucleotides are TGTGCCAGCAACCGAATTACAAACCGCGAATCGGGCTACACCTTC.

V gene TRBV19 combines with J gene TRBJ2-5; D is unresolved. The CDR3 extends over 13 amino acids. Trimming shortened V by 3 bases and J by 6 bases, and 11 bases separated the two germline ends. CDR1 LNHDA and CDR2 SQIVND come from the germline V gene (reference sequence). The CDR3: CASSMQEGQTQYF. The CDR3, as DNA: TGTGCCAGTAGTATGCAGGAAGGACAGACCCAGTACTTC. Drawing the rest from reference TRBV19 and TRBJ2-5, the complete variable domain is DGGITQSPKYLFRKEGQNVTLSCEQNLNHDAMYWYRQDPGQGLRLIYYSQIVNDFQKGDIAEGYSVSREKKESFPLTVTSAQKNPTAFYLCASSMQEGQTQYFGPGTRLLVL.

There are a few counts of this clonotype. The chain recombines TRBV28 with TRBJ2-5; D unclear. The germline V and J ends were trimmed by 1 base and 3 bases, with 12 bases remaining between them. Germline V CDR1 and CDR2: MDHEN, SYDVKM. The CDR3 has 15 residues. CDR3 nucleotides: TGTGCCAGCAGTTTATCACGAAACAAGAAAGAGACCCAGTACTTC. The encoded protein is CASSLSRNKKETQYF.

In its sample, this clonotype was seen a few times. This chain joins TRBV7-2 and TRBJ1-2, with D perhaps TRBD1 (5 bases). Trimming removed 5 bases from V and 4 bases from J, with 14 bases in between. This CDR3 spans 14 amino acids. Germline CDR1 SGHTA, CDR2 FQGNSA. This CDR3 is CASSQGTALYGYTF. CDR3 nucleotide sequence: TGTGCCAGCAGCCAGGGAACGGCCCTCTATGGCTACACCTTC.

V and J are TRBV7-9 and TRBJ2-7; D perhaps matches TRBD1 (5 bases). The V and J ends lost 5 bases and 0 bases respectively, with 14 bases between them. The CDR3 has 15 amino acids. Per the germline V gene, CDR1 is SEHNR and CDR2 is FQNEAQ (reference sequence). The CDR3 DNA sequence: TGTGCCAGCAGCCAAAGTTCAGGGTTCTCCTACGAGCAGTACGTC. Translated: CASSQSSGFSYEQYV.

The sample holds many counts of this clonotype. The rearrangement uses TRBV29-1 and TRBJ1-4; TRBD1 is a possible D gene (5 bases). The CDR3 covers 17 residues. Germline V CDR1 and CDR2: SQVTM, ANQGSEA. V was clipped by 7 bases and J by 0 bases, with 21 bases between them. CDR3 sequence: CSAWGIQQEATNEKLFF. CDR3 nucleotides: TGCAGCGCCTGGGGTATCCAACAGGAGGCAACTAATGAAAAACTGTTTTTT.

This clonotype was seen ten or more times. V gene TRBV7-9 combines with J gene TRBJ2-5; 7 nucleotides match TRBD1. The CDR3 has 14 residues. J lost 5 bases, V lost 5 bases, and 8 bases had no gene match. Germline V lookup: CDR1 SEHNR, CDR2 FQNEAQ (reference sequence). The CDR3 loop reads CASSPRTGSETQYF. The CDR3 nucleotides read TGTGCCAGCAGCCCCCGGACAGGCTCGGAGACCCAGTACTTC.

This chain links TRBV6-6 with TRBJ2-7; 8 bases map to TRBD1. CDR1 MNHNY and CDR2 SVGAGI come from the germline V gene (reference sequence). With 8 bases clipped from V and 5 bases from J, the junction kept 5 bases outside the gene matches. The CDR3 has 12 residues. Written as DNA, the CDR3 is TGTGCCAGCTGGACAGGGTGGGACGAGCAGTACTTC. This sequence encodes CASWTGWDEQYF.

This clonotype has a handful of counts. The CDR3 protein is CASSINRGDGYTF. The CDR3 bases are TGTGCCAGTAGTATAAATCGGGGAGATGGCTACACCTTC. The chain employs TRBV19 and TRBJ1-2, with D unclear. Trimming shortened V by 2 bases and J by 6 bases, and 10 bases separated the two germline ends. CDR1 is LNHDA, CDR2 SQIVND, per germline (reference sequence). The CDR3 covers 13 residues.

This clonotype was observed at least ten times. The chain couples TRBV20-1 to TRBJ1-6, with D perhaps matching TRBD1 (6 bases). CDR3 length: 13 residues. Trimming pared 7 bases from V and 7 bases from J, leaving 14 bases between. Germline lookup yields CDR1 DFQATT and CDR2 SNEGSKA (reference sequence). The CDR3 bases are TGCAGTGTCCGACAGGATACGAATTCACCCCTCCACTTT. It yields the protein CSVRQDTNSPLHF.

This clonotype has only a few counts. This chain uses TRBV12-3 or TRBV12-4 with TRBJ2-7; TRBD1 might be the D (6 bases). V was clipped by 6 bases and J by 0 bases, with 15 bases between them. CDR3 size: 15 residues. The CDR3 coding sequence is TGTGCCAGCAGCCAACCCAGGGACACCTCCTACGAGCAGTACGTC. Protein product: CASSQPRDTSYEQYV.

This clonotype came up a few times. The chain recombines TRBV20-1 with TRBJ2-7, with 7 bases aligning to TRBD2. The CDR3 contains 13 residues. CDR1 is DFQATT, CDR2 SNEGSKA, per germline (reference sequence). J was trimmed by 7 bases and V by 5 bases; bases with no gene match: 11. DNA for the CDR3: TGCAGTGCTTACAGGACACGGGGACTAGAGCAGTACTTC. Encoded protein: CSAYRTRGLEQYF.

The chain joins TRBV7-9 to TRBJ2-7, with TRBD2 as a possible D gene (5 bases). This CDR3 has 15 amino acids. V lost 5 bases to trimming and J lost 0 bases, with 14 bases between them. Germline CDR1 and CDR2: SEHNR and FQNEAQ (reference sequence). The CDR3 nucleotides are TGTGCCAGCAGCCGGACTGGGAACCTCTCCTACGAGCAGTACTTC. Its protein is CASSRTGNLSYEQYF.

This clonotype was found many times. The gene calls are TRBV27 and TRBJ2-3; D unclear. CDR3 length: 15 amino acids. CDR1 and CDR2 (germline): MNHEY, SMNVEV (reference sequence). V was clipped by 1 base and J by 4 bases, with 12 bases between them. CDR3 protein: CASSLWLAGPDTQYF. For the CDR3, the DNA is TGTGCCAGCAGTTTATGGTTAGCCGGCCCAGATACGCAGTATTTT.

This clonotype showed up just a few times. This rearrangement joins TRBV20-1 to TRBJ1-1; the D gene is possibly TRBD1 (5 bases). V lost 0 bases to trimming and J lost 5 bases, with 10 bases between them. This CDR3 is 13 amino acids long. Germline values: CDR1 DFQATT, CDR2 SNEGSKA (reference sequence). The CDR3, as DNA: TGCAGTGCTAGAGAGACAGTTACAACTGAAGCTTTCTTT. Its protein is CSARETVTTEAFF.

This clonotype has just a few counts. This rearrangement joins TRBV28 to TRBJ2-1; 7 nucleotides line up with TRBD2. CDR3 length: 15 amino acids. The V segment lost 4 bases and the J segment 0 bases; nucleotides outside the gene matches: 3. Germline V lookup: CDR1 MDHEN, CDR2 SYDVKM. CDR3 bases: TGTGCCAGCAGTTCGCGGGGGTTCTCCTACAATGAGCAGTTCTTC. This translates into CASSSRGFSYNEQFF.

The sample holds a few counts of this clonotype. This chain links TRBV5-1 with TRBJ1-2; no definite D call. The CDR3 contains 13 residues. V gave up 4 bases and J gave up 6 bases, with 13 bases separating them. CDR1 is SGHRS, CDR2 YFSETQ, per germline. The DNA for the CDR3 is TGCGCCAGCAGCCGAAGGTCCTTGGATGGCTACACCTTC. It yields the protein CASSRRSLDGYTF.

Ten or more counts support this clonotype. V gene TRBV5-1 combines with J gene TRBJ2-2; a weak D match, TRBD2 (6 bases). In germline, CDR1 is SGHRS, CDR2 YFSETQ. CDR3 length: 14 residues. V shed 8 bases and J shed 0 bases, with 11 bases lying between them. The CDR3: CASQAGSNTGELFF. The CDR3, as DNA: TGCGCCAGTCAGGCGGGATCGAACACCGGGGAGCTGTTTTTT.

Ten or more counts support this clonotype. This chain connects TRBV7-9 to TRBJ2-1, with D unclear. Germline values: CDR1 SEHNR, CDR2 FQNEAQ (reference sequence). The CDR3 has 12 amino acids. Trimming shortened V by 2 bases and J by 4 bases, and 3 bases separated the two germline ends. The CDR3, as DNA: TGTGCCAGCAGCTTACCATACAATGAGCAGTTCTTC. It encodes CASSLPYNEQFF.